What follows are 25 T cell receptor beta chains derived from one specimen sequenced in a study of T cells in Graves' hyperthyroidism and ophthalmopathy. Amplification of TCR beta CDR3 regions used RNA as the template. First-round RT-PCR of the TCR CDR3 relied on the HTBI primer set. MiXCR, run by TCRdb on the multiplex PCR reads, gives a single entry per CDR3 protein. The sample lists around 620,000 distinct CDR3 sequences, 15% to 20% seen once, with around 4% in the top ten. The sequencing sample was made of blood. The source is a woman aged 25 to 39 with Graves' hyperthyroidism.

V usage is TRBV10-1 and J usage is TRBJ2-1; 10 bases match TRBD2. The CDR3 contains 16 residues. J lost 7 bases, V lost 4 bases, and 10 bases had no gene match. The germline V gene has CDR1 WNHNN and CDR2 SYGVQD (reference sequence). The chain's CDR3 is CASSAGTSEVRNEQFF. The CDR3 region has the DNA TGCGCCAGCAGTGCCGGGACTAGCGAAGTCAGGAATGAGCAGTTCTTC.

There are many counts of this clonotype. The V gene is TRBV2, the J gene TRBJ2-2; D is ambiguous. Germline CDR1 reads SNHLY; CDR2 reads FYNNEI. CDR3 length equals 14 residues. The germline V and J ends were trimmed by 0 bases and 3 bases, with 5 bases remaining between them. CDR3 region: CASSEAIHTGELFF. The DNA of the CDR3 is TGTGCCAGCAGTGAAGCGATCCACACCGGGGAGCTGTTTTTT. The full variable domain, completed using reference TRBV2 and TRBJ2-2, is EPEVTQTPSHQVTQMGQEVILRCVPISNHLYFYWYRQILGQKVEFLVSFYNNEISEKSEIFDDQFSVERPDGSNFTLKIRSTKLEDSAMYFCASSEAIHTGELFFGEGSRLTVL.

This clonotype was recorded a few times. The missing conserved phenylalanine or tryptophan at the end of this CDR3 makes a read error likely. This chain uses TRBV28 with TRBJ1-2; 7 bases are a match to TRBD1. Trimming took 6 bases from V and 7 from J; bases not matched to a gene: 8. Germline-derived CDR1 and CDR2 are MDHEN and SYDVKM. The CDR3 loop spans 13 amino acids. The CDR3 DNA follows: TGTGCCAGCAGGGCAGGGGGAATCTCTGGCTACACCCTC. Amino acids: CASRAGGISGYTL.

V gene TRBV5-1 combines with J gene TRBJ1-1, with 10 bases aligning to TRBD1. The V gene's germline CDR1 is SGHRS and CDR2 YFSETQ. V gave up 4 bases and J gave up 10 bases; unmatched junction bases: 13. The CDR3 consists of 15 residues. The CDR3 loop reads CASSPPRDRGVVAFF. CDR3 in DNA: TGCGCCAGCAGCCCGCCCCGGGACAGGGGTGTGGTAGCTTTCTTT.

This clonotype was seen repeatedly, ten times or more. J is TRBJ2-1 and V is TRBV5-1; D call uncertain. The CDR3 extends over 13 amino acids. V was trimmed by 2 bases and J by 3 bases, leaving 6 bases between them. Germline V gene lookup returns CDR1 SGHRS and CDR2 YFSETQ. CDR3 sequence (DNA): TGCGCCAGCAGCTTTGCGGACTACAATGAGCAGTTCTTC. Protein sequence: CASSFADYNEQFF. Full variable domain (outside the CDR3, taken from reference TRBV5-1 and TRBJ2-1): KAGVTQTPRYLIKTRGQQVTLSCSPISGHRSVSWYQQTPGQGLQFLFEYFSETQRNKGNFPGRFSGRQFSNSRSEMNVSTLELGDSALYLCASSFADYNEQFFGPGTRLTVL.

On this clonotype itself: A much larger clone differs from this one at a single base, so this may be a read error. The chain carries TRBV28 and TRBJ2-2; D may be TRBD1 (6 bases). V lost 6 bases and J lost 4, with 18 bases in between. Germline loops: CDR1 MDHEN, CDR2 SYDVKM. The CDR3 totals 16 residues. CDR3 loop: CASSPDRLGATGELFF. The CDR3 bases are TGTGCCAGCAGCCCCGACAGGCTTGGGGCCACCGGGGAGCTGTTTTTT.

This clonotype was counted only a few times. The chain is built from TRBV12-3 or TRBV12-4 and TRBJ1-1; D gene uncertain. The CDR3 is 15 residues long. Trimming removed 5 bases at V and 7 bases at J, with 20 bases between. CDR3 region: CASSRRGQVVIEAFF. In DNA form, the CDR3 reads TGTGCCAGCAGTCGCCGAGGGCAGGTAGTTATTGAAGCTTTCTTT.

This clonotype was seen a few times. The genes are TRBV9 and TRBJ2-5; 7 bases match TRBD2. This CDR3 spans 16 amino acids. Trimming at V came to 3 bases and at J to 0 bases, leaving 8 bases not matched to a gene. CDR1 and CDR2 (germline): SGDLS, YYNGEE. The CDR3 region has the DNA TGTGCCAGCAGCGCACCGACTAGCACCGACCAAGAGACCCAGTACTTC. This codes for CASSAPTSTDQETQYF.

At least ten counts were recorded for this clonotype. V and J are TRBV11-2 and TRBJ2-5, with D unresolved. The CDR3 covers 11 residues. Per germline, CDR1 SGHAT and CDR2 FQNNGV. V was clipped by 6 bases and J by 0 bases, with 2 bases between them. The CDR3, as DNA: TGTGCCAGCAGGAACCAAGAGACCCAGTACTTC. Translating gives CASRNQETQYF.

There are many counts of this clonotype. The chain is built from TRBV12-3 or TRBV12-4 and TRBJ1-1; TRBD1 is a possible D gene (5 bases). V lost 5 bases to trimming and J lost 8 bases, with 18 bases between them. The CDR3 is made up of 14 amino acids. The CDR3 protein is CASSPLPLQGEAFF. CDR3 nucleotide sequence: TGTGCCAGCAGTCCCCTCCCCCTCCAGGGCGAAGCTTTCTTT.

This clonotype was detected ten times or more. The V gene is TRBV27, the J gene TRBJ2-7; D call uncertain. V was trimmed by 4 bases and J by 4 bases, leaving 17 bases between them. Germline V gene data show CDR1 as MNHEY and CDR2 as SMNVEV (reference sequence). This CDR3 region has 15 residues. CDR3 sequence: CASSSSLLQRYEQYF. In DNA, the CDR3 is TGTGCCAGCAGTTCCTCTCTCCTTCAAAGGTACGAGCAGTACTTC.

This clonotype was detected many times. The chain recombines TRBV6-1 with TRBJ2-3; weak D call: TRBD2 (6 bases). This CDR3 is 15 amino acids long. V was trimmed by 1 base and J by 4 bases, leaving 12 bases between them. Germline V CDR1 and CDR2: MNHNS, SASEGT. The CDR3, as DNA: TGTGCCAGCAGTGAAGGGGGTAGCGGTTCAGATACGCAGTATTTT. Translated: CASSEGGSGSDTQYF.

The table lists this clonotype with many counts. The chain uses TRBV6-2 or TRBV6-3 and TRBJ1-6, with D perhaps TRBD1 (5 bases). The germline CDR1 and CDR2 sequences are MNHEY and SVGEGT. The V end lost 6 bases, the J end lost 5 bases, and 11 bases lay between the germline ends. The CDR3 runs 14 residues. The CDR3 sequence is CASSAGHNNSPLHF. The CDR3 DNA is TGTGCCAGCAGCGCCGGACACAATAATTCACCCCTCCACTTT.

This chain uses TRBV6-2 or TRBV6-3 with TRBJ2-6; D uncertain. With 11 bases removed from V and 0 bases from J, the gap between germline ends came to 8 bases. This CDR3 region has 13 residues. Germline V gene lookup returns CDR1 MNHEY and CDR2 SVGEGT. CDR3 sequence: CAHGRSGANVLTF. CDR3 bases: TGTGCCCACGGCCGCTCTGGGGCCAACGTCCTGACTTTC.

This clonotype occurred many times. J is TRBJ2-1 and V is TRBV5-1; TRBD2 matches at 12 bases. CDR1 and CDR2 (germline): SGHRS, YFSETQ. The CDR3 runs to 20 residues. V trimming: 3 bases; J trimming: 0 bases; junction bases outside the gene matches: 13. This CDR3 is CASSSTGGRTSGNSYNEQFF. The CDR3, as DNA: TGCGCCAGCAGCTCCACAGGGGGTAGGACTAGCGGGAACTCCTACAATGAGCAGTTCTTC. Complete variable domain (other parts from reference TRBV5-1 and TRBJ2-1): KAGVTQTPRYLIKTRGQQVTLSCSPISGHRSVSWYQQTPGQGLQFLFEYFSETQRNKGNFPGRFSGRQFSNSRSEMNVSTLELGDSALYLCASSSTGGRTSGNSYNEQFFGPGTRLTVL.

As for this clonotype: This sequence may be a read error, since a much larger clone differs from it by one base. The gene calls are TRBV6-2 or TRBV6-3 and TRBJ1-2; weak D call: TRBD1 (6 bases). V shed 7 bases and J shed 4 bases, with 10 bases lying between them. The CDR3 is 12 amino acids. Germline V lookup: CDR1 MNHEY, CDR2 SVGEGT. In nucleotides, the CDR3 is TGTGCCAGCAAGGGGGTTGGCTATGGCTACACCTTC. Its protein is CASKGVGYGYTF.

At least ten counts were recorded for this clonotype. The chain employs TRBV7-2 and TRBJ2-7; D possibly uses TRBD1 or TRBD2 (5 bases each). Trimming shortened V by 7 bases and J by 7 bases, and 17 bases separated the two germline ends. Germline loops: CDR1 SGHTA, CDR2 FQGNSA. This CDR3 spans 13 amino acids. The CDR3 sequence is CASTFRGLAEQYF. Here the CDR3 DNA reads TGTGCCAGCACCTTCCGGGGCCTTGCAGAGCAGTACTTC.

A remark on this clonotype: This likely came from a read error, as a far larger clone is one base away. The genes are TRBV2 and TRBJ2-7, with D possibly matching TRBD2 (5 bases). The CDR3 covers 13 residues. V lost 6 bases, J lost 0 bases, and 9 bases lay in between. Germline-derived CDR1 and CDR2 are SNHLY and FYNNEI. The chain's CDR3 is CASRLRDSYEQYF. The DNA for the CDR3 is TGTGCCAGCAGGCTCCGGGACTCCTACGAGCAGTACTTC.

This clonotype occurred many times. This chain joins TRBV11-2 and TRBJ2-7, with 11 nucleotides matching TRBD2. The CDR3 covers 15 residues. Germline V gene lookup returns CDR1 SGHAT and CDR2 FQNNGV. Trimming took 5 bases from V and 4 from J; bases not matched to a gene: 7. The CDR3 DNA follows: TGTGCCAGCAGCATTAGCGGGAGGGCTGGGTACGAGCAGTACTTC. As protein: CASSISGRAGYEQYF. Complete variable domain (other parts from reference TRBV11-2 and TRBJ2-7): EAGVAQSPRYKIIEKRQSVAFWCNPISGHATLYWYQQILGQGPKLLIQFQNNGVVDDSQLPKDRFSAERLKGVDSTLKIQPAKLEDSAVYLCASSISGRAGYEQYFGPGTRLTVT.

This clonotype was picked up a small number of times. CDR3 DNA sequence: TGCGCCAGCAGCCAATTTAGGGGCCCAAATGAAAAACTGTTTTTT. As protein: CASSQFRGPNEKLFF. This chain uses TRBV4-1 with TRBJ1-4, with D possibly TRBD1 on 5 matching bases. Germline V gene sequence: CDR1 MGHRA, CDR2 YSYEKL. The CDR3 length is 15 residues. V lost 2 bases, J lost 5 bases, and 12 bases lay in between.

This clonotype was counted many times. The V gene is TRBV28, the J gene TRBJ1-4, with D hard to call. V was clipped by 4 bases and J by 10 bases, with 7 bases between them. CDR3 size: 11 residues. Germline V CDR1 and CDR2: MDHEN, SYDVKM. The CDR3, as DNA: TGTGCCAGCAGTTCCGGCGGAAAACTGTTTTTT. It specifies CASSSGGKLFF.

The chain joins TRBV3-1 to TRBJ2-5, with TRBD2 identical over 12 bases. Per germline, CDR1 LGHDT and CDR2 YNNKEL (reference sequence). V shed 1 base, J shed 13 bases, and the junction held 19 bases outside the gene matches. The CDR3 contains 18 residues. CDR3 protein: CASSQGFTLAGGPADRYF. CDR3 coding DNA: TGTGCCAGCAGCCAAGGCTTTACCCTAGCGGGAGGGCCCGCGGACCGGTACTTC.

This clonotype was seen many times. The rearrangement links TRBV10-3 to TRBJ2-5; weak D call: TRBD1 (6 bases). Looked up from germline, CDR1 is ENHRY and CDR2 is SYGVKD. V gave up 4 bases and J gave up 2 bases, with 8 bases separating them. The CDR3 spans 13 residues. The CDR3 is CAISGDIQETQYF. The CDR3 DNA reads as TGTGCCATCAGTGGGGACATACAAGAGACCCAGTACTTC.

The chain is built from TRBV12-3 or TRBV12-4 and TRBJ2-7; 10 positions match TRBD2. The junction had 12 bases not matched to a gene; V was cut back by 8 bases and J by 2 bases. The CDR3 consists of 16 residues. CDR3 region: CASSPSGSPKAYEQYF. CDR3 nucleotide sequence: TGTGCCAGCTCACCTAGCGGGAGCCCTAAAGCCTACGAGCAGTACTTC.

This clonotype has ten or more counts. In DNA, the CDR3 is TGTGCCAGCAGTCTGGACAGGGCCTATGGCTACACCTTC. This translates into CASSLDRAYGYTF. The rearrangement uses TRBV28 and TRBJ1-2, with 8 bases identical to TRBD1. From germline, CDR1 is MDHEN and CDR2 SYDVKM. The CDR3 has 13 amino acids. After removal of 5 bases from V and 4 bases from J, the junction contained 3 bases not matched to a gene.